These 5 T cell receptor beta chains originate from one sample sequenced in a study of chemoradiotherapy in HPV16-positive cancers. The table came from immunoSEQ multiplex PCR; TCRdb's copy has only in-frame clones and leaves some out. The sample lists 40,000 to 65,000 clones; about 88% were seen once. Sequenced material: blood, taken from a patient who underwent chemoradiotherapy. Receptors originate from a human donor with HPV-associated anogenital cancer.

This clone counts as medium-sized. V and J are TRBV5-4 and TRBJ1-5; D may be TRBD1 (6 bases). Germline V CDR1 and CDR2: SGHNT, YYREEE (reference sequence). Trimming removed 0 bases from V and 4 bases from J, with 14 bases in between. The CDR3 runs 16 residues. CDR3 residues: CASSLAGSGENQPQHF. CDR3 DNA: TGTGCCAGCAGCTTGGCCGGGTCAGGGGAGAATCAGCCCCAGCATTTT.

Worth noting for this clone: One end of the junction fails to match germline, which may point to a read error. In DNA form, the CDR3 reads TGTGCCAGAAGTGGGGTCAGCGGGGGGGCCGGCACCGGGGAGCTGTTTTTT. Translation: CARSGVSGGAGTGELFF. The chain couples TRBV2 to TRBJ2-2; 10 bases are shared with TRBD2. The CDR3 sequence is 17 residues long. Germline V lookup: CDR1 SNHLY, CDR2 FYNNEI.

In DNA form, the CDR3 reads TGTGCCAGCAGTGAACAGGGGGCCACTGAAGCTTTCTTT. Translation gives CASSEQGATEAFF. This chain links TRBV2 with TRBJ1-1; TRBD1 agrees at 8 bases. J was trimmed by 4 bases and V by 2 bases; bases with no gene match: 0. The CDR3 is 13 residues long. Germline CDR1 reads SNHLY; CDR2 reads FYNNEI.

The rearrangement links TRBV14 to TRBJ2-3, with 9 bases lining up with TRBD1. Looked up from germline, CDR1 is SGHDN and CDR2 is FVKESK. The CDR3 has 15 residues. J lost 5 bases, V lost 0 bases, and 3 bases had no gene match. CDR3 in amino acids: CASSQDYRGQDTQYF. The CDR3 DNA reads as TGTGCCAGCAGCCAAGATTACAGGGGGCAAGATACGCAGTATTTT.

This rearrangement joins TRBV5-1 to TRBJ1-4, with a weak D call TRBD1 (5 bases). V lost 0 bases to trimming and J lost 4 bases, with 13 bases between them. This CDR3 contains 16 residues. CDR1 SGHRS and CDR2 YFSETQ come from the germline V gene. CDR3 in amino acids: CASSLDGREINEKLFF. DNA of the CDR3: TGCGCCAGCAGCTTGGATGGCAGGGAAATTAATGAAAAACTGTTTTTT.